This TCR beta chain was identified in a study of cytomegalovirus exposure and HLA in healthy donors. In the PCR, 60 Vbeta and 13 Jbeta primers were used. Here immunoSEQ multiplex PCR was the method, and the copy in TCRdb shows in-frame clones only, minus some. The sample yields about 210,000 clones, roughly 82% seen once. The germline V gene has CDR1 DFQATT and CDR2 SNEGSKA (reference sequence). The CDR3 is made up of 11 amino acids. The V end was cut by 2 bases, the J end by 4 bases, with 6 bases between. The rearrangement uses TRBV20-1 and TRBJ2-7, with D perhaps matching TRBD1 (5 bases). This receptor was obtained from a man aged 40-50 years in good health and CMV-seropositive. What was sequenced was PBMCs. The CDR3, as DNA: TGCAGTGCTAGAAAGGGGTACGAGCAGTACTTC. Translating it yields CSARKGYEQYF.